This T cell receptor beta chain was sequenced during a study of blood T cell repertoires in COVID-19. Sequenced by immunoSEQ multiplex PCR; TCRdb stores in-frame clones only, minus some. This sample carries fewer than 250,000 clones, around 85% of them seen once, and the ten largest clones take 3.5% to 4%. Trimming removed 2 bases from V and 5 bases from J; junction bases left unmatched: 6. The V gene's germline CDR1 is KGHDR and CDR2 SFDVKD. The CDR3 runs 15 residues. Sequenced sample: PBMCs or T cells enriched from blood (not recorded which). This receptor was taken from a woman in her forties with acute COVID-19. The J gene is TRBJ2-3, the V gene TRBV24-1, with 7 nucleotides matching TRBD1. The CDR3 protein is CATSDYEGGRDTQYF. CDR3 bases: TGTGCCACCAGTGATTACGAAGGGGGCAGAGATACGCAGTATTTT.